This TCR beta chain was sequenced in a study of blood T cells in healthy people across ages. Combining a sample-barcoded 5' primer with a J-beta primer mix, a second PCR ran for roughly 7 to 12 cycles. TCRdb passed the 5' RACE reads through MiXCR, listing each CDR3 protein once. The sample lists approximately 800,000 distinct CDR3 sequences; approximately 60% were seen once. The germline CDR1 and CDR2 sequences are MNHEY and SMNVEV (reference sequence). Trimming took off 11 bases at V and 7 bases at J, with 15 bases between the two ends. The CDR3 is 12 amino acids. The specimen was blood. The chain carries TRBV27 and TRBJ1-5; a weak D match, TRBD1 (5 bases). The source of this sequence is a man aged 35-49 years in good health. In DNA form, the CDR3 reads TGTGCCTGCGGGACCCCGGGCCAGCCCCAGCATTTT. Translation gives CACGTPGQPQHF.